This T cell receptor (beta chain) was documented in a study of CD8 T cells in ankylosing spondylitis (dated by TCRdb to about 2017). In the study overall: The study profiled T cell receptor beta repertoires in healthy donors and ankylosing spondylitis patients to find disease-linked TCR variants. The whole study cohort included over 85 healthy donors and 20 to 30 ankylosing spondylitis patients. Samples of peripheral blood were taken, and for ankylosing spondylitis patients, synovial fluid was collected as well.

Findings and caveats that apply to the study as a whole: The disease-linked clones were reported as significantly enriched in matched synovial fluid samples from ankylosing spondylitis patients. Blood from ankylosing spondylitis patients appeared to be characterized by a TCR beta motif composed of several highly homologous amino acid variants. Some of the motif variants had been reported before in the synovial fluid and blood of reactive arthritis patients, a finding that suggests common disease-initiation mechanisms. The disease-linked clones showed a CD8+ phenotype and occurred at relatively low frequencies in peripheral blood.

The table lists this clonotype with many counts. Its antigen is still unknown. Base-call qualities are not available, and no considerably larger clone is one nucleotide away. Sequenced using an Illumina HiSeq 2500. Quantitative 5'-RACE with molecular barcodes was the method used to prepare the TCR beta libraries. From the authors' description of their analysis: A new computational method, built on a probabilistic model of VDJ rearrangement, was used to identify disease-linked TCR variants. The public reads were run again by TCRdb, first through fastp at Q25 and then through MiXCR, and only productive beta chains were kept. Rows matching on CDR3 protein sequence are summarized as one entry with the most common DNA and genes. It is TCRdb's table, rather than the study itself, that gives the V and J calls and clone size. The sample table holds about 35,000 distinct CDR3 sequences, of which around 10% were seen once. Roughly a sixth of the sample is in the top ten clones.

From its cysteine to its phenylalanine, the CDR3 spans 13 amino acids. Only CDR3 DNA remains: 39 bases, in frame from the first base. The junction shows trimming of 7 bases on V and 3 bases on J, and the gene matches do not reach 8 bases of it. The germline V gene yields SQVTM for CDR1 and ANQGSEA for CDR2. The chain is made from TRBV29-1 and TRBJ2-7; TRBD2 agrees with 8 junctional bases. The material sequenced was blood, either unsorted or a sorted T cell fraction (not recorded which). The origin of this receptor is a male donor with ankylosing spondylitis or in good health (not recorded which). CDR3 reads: CSAQVAGFYEQYF. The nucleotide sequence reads TGCAGCGCCCAAGTAGCGGGATTCTACGAGCAGTACTTC.